One sample yielded the 13 T cell receptor beta chains listed below, sequenced in a study of cytomegalovirus exposure and HLA in healthy donors. A multiplex PCR was run with 60 Vbeta primers and 13 Jbeta primers. Sequencing used immunoSEQ multiplex PCR; TCRdb keeps in-frame clones, though not all of them. The sample consists of under 200,000 clones, 60% to 80% of them appearing once. Sequenced material: PBMCs. Receptors were obtained from a middle-aged man in good health and CMV-seropositive.

The chain carries TRBV7-9 and TRBJ2-4, with TRBD2 matching over 9 bases. With V trimmed by 3 bases and J by 2 bases, 5 bases remained unmatched. CDR3 length: 16 residues. Germline V lookup: CDR1 SEHNR, CDR2 FQNEAQ (reference sequence). The CDR3 bases are TGTGCCAGCAGCTTGCAGCGGGGGGCATCCAAAAACATTCAGTACTTC. Its translation is CASSLQRGASKNIQYF.

The J gene is TRBJ2-3, the V gene TRBV29-1, with D possibly being TRBD1 (7 bases). CDR1 and CDR2 from the germline V gene are SQVTM and ANQGSEA. The CDR3 covers 14 residues. V was clipped by 3 bases and J by 0 bases, with 10 bases between them. CDR3 sequence (DNA): TGCAGCGTTGAGCGGGACAGTAGCACAGATACGCAGTATTTT. It specifies CSVERDSSTDTQYF.

The chain recombines TRBV11-2 with TRBJ1-4; the match to TRBD1 covers 8 bases. V lost 2 bases, J lost 8 bases, and 7 bases stayed unmatched. Germline V gene lookup returns CDR1 SGHAT and CDR2 FQNNGV. CDR3 length: 15 residues. The CDR3 protein is CASSLNPGGGEKLFF. The CDR3 bases are TGTGCCAGCAGCTTAAACCCAGGGGGCGGGGAAAAACTGTTTTTT.

The chain recombines TRBV6-1 with TRBJ1-5, with 9 positions matching TRBD1. V was pared by 7 bases and J by 7 bases, with 5 bases of the junction left unmatched. The germline V gene encodes CDR1 MNHNS and CDR2 SASEGT. This CDR3 is 13 amino acids long. CDR3 nucleotide sequence: TGTGCCAGCACACGGACAGGGGAACAGCCCCAGCATTTT. Amino acid sequence: CASTRTGEQPQHF.

The chain employs TRBV19 and TRBJ2-3, with 10 bases matching TRBD2. V shed 5 bases, J shed 2 bases, and the junction held 10 bases outside the gene matches. This CDR3 has 17 residues. Germline CDR1 is LNHDA and CDR2 is SQIVND (reference sequence). CDR3 bases: TGTGCCAGTAGTCCTCGATGGACTAGCGGAAACACAGATACGCAGTATTTT. Encoded protein: CASSPRWTSGNTDTQYF.

This clone was recorded a few times. The chain links TRBV5-4 to TRBJ2-2, with D maybe TRBD2 (7 bases). The CDR3 extends over 15 amino acids. Trimming pared 4 bases from V and 5 bases from J, leaving 15 bases between. The germline gives CDR1 SGHNT, CDR2 YYREEE (reference sequence). CDR3 sequence: CASSMARGTTGELFF. CDR3 bases: TGTGCCAGCAGCATGGCGCGGGGGACAACCGGGGAGCTGTTTTTT.

V is TRBV10-3 and J is TRBJ2-1; a weak D match, TRBD2 (7 bases). Germline CDR1 is ENHRY and CDR2 is SYGVKD. The CDR3 is made up of 14 amino acids. V lost 6 bases to trimming and J lost 9 bases, with 18 bases between them. The CDR3: CAIRGGGLGTEQFF. The CDR3 nucleotides are TGTGCCATCAGGGGCGGGGGCCTGGGAACTGAGCAGTTCTTC.

The chain couples TRBV5-1 to TRBJ2-5, with 8 bases aligning to TRBD2. The CDR3 is made up of 20 amino acids. The V gene's germline CDR1 is SGHRS and CDR2 YFSETQ. With 4 bases clipped from V and 2 bases from J, the junction kept 22 bases outside the gene matches. This chain's CDR3 is CASSQYTGTRGGTTQETQYF. CDR3 bases: TGCGCCAGCAGCCAATATACCGGAACTCGGGGGGGAACTACACAAGAGACCCAGTACTTC.

V and J are TRBV15 and TRBJ2-2, with D uncertain. Trimming shortened V by 1 base and J by 5 bases, and 5 bases separated the two germline ends. This CDR3 spans 13 amino acids. Germline CDR1 reads LNHNV; CDR2 reads YYDKDF (reference sequence). CDR3 DNA: TGTGCCACCAGCAGAGCGAGGACCGGGGAGCTGTTTTTT. It is translated as CATSRARTGELFF.

The sample holds a few counts of this clone. The chain employs TRBV18 and TRBJ2-7; D is perhaps TRBD1 (5 bases). V lost 1 base and J 6 bases, leaving 10 bases between the germline ends. The CDR3 runs 13 residues. Germline CDR1 is KGHSH and CDR2 is LQKENI. The CDR3: CASSPRAGSEQYV. CDR3 DNA: TGTGCCAGCTCACCACGGGCAGGGTCCGAGCAGTACGTC.

This rearrangement joins TRBV19 to TRBJ2-3; 8 positions match TRBD2. Germline values: CDR1 LNHDA, CDR2 SQIVND (reference sequence). V dropped 5 bases and J dropped 4; count of bases not matched to a gene: 8. The CDR3 sequence is 15 residues long. CDR3 sequence (DNA): TGTGCCAGTAGTCAAAATCGGGGGGGCTCAGATACGCAGTATTTT. It translates to CASSQNRGGSDTQYF.

The chain has TRBV5-6 and TRBJ1-1, with D perhaps TRBD1 (5 bases). This CDR3 contains 14 residues. Germline lookup yields CDR1 SGHDT and CDR2 YYEEEE. Trimming cost V 0 bases and J 5 bases, with 11 bases left between them. The CDR3 region is CASSLGWGGTEAFF. CDR3 bases: TGTGCCAGCAGCTTGGGGTGGGGGGGAACTGAAGCTTTCTTT. The whole variable domain, remainder taken from reference TRBV5-6 and TRBJ1-1, is DAGVTQSPTHLIKTRGQQVTLRCSPKSGHDTVSWYQQALGQGPQFIFQYYEEEERQRGNFPDRFSGHQFPNYSSELNVNALLLGDSALYLCASSLGWGGTEAFFGQGTRLTVV.

The chain recombines TRBV5-6 with TRBJ2-2; TRBD2 is a possible D gene (5 bases). Germline-derived CDR1 and CDR2 are SGHDT and YYEEEE. This CDR3 is 16 amino acids long. The V gene lost 4 bases and the J gene lost 4 bases, with 17 bases spanning the gap. The DNA of the CDR3 is TGTGCCAGCAGCCCCATGGGGAGTCTACCCACCGGGGAGCTGTTTTTT. Amino acids: CASSPMGSLPTGELFF. The complete variable domain, with remaining parts taken from reference TRBV5-6 and TRBJ2-2, reads DAGVTQSPTHLIKTRGQQVTLRCSPKSGHDTVSWYQQALGQGPQFIFQYYEEEERQRGNFPDRFSGHQFPNYSSELNVNALLLGDSALYLCASSPMGSLPTGELFFGEGSRLTVL.